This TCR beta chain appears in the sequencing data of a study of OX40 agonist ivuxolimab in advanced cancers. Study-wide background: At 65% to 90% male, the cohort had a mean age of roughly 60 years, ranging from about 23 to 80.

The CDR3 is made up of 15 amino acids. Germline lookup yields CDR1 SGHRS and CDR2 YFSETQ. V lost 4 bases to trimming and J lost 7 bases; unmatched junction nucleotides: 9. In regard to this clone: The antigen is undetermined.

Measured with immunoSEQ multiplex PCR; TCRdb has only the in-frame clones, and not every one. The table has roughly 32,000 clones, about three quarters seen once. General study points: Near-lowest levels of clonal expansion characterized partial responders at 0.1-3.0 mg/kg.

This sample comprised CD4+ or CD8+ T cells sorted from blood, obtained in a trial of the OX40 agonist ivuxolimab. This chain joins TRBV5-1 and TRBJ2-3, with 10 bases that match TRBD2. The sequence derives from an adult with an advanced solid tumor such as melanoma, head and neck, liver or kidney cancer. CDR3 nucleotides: TGCGCCAGCAGCCTAGCGGGGGTTTCGGGTAATACGCAGTATTTT. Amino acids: CASSLAGVSGNTQYF.